Below are 24 T cell receptor beta chains sequenced from a single sample in a study of a mutant IDH1 vaccine in newly diagnosed glioma. As to time point: week 47, end of study. Vaccine doses each comprised 300 ug of mutant IDH1 20-mer peptide, with topical imiquimod. For these receptors, no antigen is known. Clones were sequenced by immunoSEQ multiplex PCR, and TCRdb holds only the in-frame ones, with some missing. Found here are 56,000 or so clones, roughly 80% of them singletons; the top ten hold roughly 5%. The sample was PBMCs, taken from a glioma patient whose treatment included an IDH1 peptide vaccine. Every receptor here comes from a man aged 50-59 years with glioma.

The CDR3 DNA is TGTGCCAGCAGCTTAAATAAGCGGGGGGGCGATGAGCAGTTCTTC. Encoded protein: CASSLNKRGGDEQFF. J is TRBJ2-1 and V is TRBV7-3, with TRBD2 matching over 10 bases. This CDR3 spans 15 amino acids. Germline CDR1 SGHTA, CDR2 FQGTGA. Germline trimming cut 1 base from V and 8 bases from J; bases unmatched to any gene: 5.

V gene TRBV2 combines with J gene TRBJ1-5; D perhaps matches TRBD1 (6 bases). Between the trimmed V and J ends, which lost 6 bases and 2 bases, there was a span of 8 bases. The germline V gene encodes CDR1 SNHLY and CDR2 FYNNEI. This CDR3 spans 13 amino acids. The CDR3 reads CASSRQGNQPQHF. CDR3 sequence (DNA): TGTGCCAGCAGCCGACAGGGCAATCAGCCCCAGCATTTT.

This clone was seen more than once but under ten times. The chain recombines TRBV11-2 with TRBJ2-4; D is possibly TRBD2 (5 bases). Germline V lookup: CDR1 SGHAT, CDR2 FQNNGV. There are 15 residues in the CDR3. Trimming stripped 4 bases from V and 3 bases from J, with 13 bases between. The CDR3: CASSSTAEYKNIQYF. CDR3 sequence (DNA): TGTGCCAGCAGCTCTACAGCGGAATACAAAAACATTCAGTACTTC.

The chain combines TRBV7-9 with TRBJ2-5; D is unclear. Per the germline V gene, CDR1 is SEHNR and CDR2 is FQNEAQ (reference sequence). The V end was cut by 2 bases, the J end by 1 base, with 11 bases between. There are 15 residues in the CDR3. CDR3 in DNA: TGTGCCAGCAGCTTAAGTGCGGCAGTCCAAGAGACCCAGTACTTC. Translating it yields CASSLSAAVQETQYF.

The chain combines TRBV27 with TRBJ2-1; 9 nucleotides line up with TRBD1. The ends lost 5 bases at V and 1 base at J; junction bases unmatched: 9. The CDR3 contains 17 residues. From germline, CDR1 is MNHEY and CDR2 SMNVEV (reference sequence). The CDR3: CASSPGQGLKSYNEQFF. CDR3 sequence (DNA): TGTGCCAGCAGTCCGGGACAGGGATTGAAATCCTACAATGAGCAGTTCTTC.

The chain employs TRBV7-2 and TRBJ2-1; no definite D call. CDR3 length: 17 amino acids. Germline values: CDR1 SGHTA, CDR2 FQGNSA. Trimming stripped 1 base from V and 8 bases from J, with 21 bases between. This CDR3 is CASSLVYGGLVPDEQFF. In DNA, the CDR3 is TGTGCCAGCAGCTTAGTTTACGGTGGGCTAGTCCCTGATGAGCAGTTCTTC.

The chain couples TRBV13 to TRBJ2-1; 15 bases map to TRBD2. V lost 4 bases to trimming and J lost 4 bases; unmatched junction nucleotides: 5. Germline V gene lookup returns CDR1 PRHDT and CDR2 FYEKMQ (reference sequence). The CDR3 has 17 amino acids. The CDR3 loop is CASSSGLAGGRYNEQFF. DNA for the CDR3: TGTGCCAGCAGCTCAGGACTAGCGGGGGGGCGGTACAATGAGCAGTTCTTC.

V usage is TRBV28 and J usage is TRBJ2-3; no clear D gene. V gave up 5 bases and J gave up 3 bases, with 9 bases separating them. The CDR3 loop spans 13 amino acids. Germline CDR1 reads MDHEN; CDR2 reads SYDVKM. For the CDR3, the DNA is TGTGCCAGCAGTCCCCCTCTTACAGATACGCAGTATTTT. Amino acids: CASSPPLTDTQYF.

This clone was seen more than once but under ten times. The rearrangement uses TRBV29-1 and TRBJ2-1, with TRBD2 matching 11 bases. With V trimmed by 3 bases and J by 6 bases, 10 bases remained unmatched. The length of the CDR3 is 16 residues. The germline gives CDR1 SQVTM, CDR2 ANQGSEA. DNA of the CDR3: TGCAGCGTTGATAGGCCTAGCGGGGGGCGCGGCAATGAGCAGTTCTTC. This sequence encodes CSVDRPSGGRGNEQFF.

There are many counts of this clone. The CDR3 DNA sequence: TGTGCCAGTAGTCTGGGGGGAGACACTGAAGCTTTCTTT. It is translated as CASSLGGDTEAFF. The chain carries TRBV19 and TRBJ1-1; perhaps TRBD1 as D (5 bases). The CDR3 loop spans 13 amino acids. CDR1 and CDR2 (germline): LNHDA, SQIVND (reference sequence). V lost 5 bases to trimming and J lost 3 bases, with 10 bases between them. The whole variable domain, remainder taken from reference TRBV19 and TRBJ1-1, is DGGITQSPKYLFRKEGQNVTLSCEQNLNHDAMYWYRQDPGQGLRLIYYSQIVNDFQKGDIAEGYSVSREKKESFPLTVTSAQKNPTAFYLCASSLGGDTEAFFGQGTRLTVV.

The chain is built from TRBV2 and TRBJ1-5; the D gene is possibly TRBD1 (5 bases). Trimming removed 1 base at V and 4 bases at J, with 5 bases between. The CDR3 has 13 amino acids. CDR1 is SNHLY, CDR2 FYNNEI, per germline. The CDR3, as DNA: TGTGCCAGCAGTGAAGAGGGGAATCAGCCCCAGCATTTT. Its protein is CASSEEGNQPQHF.

The chain couples TRBV11-2 to TRBJ2-1, with TRBD2 matching 11 bases. Losses at the gene ends were 3 bases for V and 9 bases for J; bases not matched to a gene: 7. The CDR3 contains 15 residues. CDR1 and CDR2 from the germline V gene are SGHAT and FQNNGV. The CDR3 is CASSLDSGGAREQFF. The DNA of the CDR3 is TGTGCCAGCAGCTTGGATAGCGGGGGGGCACGTGAGCAGTTCTTC.

Only one count was recorded for this clone. The V and J genes are TRBV7-9 and TRBJ1-4; 9 bases map to TRBD1. After removal of 3 bases from V and 3 bases from J, the junction contained 2 bases not matched to a gene. This CDR3 region has 15 residues. Germline V gene data show CDR1 as SEHNR and CDR2 as FQNEAQ (reference sequence). The CDR3 nucleotides read TGTGCCAGCAGCTTTAGACAGGGGGCTAATGAAAAACTGTTTTTT. This encodes CASSFRQGANEKLFF. The full variable domain, with the rest looked up from reference TRBV7-9 and TRBJ1-4, is DTGVSQNPRHKITKRGQNVTFRCDPISEHNRLYWYRQTLGQGPEFLTYFQNEAQLEKSRLLSDRFSAERPKGSFSTLEIQRTEQGDSAMYLCASSFRQGANEKLFFGSGTQLSVL.

V gene TRBV19 combines with J gene TRBJ2-1, with 7 bases fitting TRBD1. V lost 3 bases and J lost 9; bases outside the gene matches: 8. Germline V gene data show CDR1 as LNHDA and CDR2 as SQIVND (reference sequence). CDR3 size: 14 residues. The CDR3 DNA reads TGTGCCAGTAGTATCACAGGGGCAGTGGGTGAGCAGTTCTTC. This encodes CASSITGAVGEQFF.

The rearrangement joins TRBV5-6 to TRBJ1-2, with TRBD1 matching over 7 bases. With V trimmed by 4 bases and J by 4 bases, 7 bases remained unmatched. Per germline, CDR1 SGHDT and CDR2 YYEEEE. The CDR3 runs 14 residues. CDR3 amino acids: CASSGYRGSYGYTF. The CDR3, as DNA: TGTGCCAGCAGCGGGTACAGGGGATCCTATGGCTACACCTTC. Complete variable domain (other parts from reference TRBV5-6 and TRBJ1-2): DAGVTQSPTHLIKTRGQQVTLRCSPKSGHDTVSWYQQALGQGPQFIFQYYEEEERQRGNFPDRFSGHQFPNYSSELNVNALLLGDSALYLCASSGYRGSYGYTFGSGTRLTVV.

The chain uses TRBV7-8 and TRBJ2-7; D possibly uses TRBD1 or TRBD2 (5 bases each). Per the germline V gene, CDR1 is SGHVS and CDR2 is FQNEAQ. The CDR3 length is 11 residues. V gave up 7 bases and J gave up 3 bases, with 7 bases separating them. The chain's CDR3 is CASTGGYEQYF. The CDR3 nucleotides read TGTGCCAGCACTGGGGGCTACGAGCAGTACTTC. Looking up the rest from reference TRBV7-8 and TRBJ2-7 gives the full variable domain: GAGVSQSPRYKVAKRGQDVALRCDPISGHVSLFWYQQALGQGPEFLTYFQNEAQLDKSGLPSDRFFAERPEGSVSTLKIQRTQQEDSAVYLCASTGGYEQYFGPGTRLTVT.

This clone was seen only once. The rearrangement joins TRBV19 to TRBJ2-1, with 8 positions matching TRBD2. CDR3 length: 16 amino acids. Germline V gene sequence: CDR1 LNHDA, CDR2 SQIVND (reference sequence). V trimming: 0 bases; J trimming: 1 base; junction bases outside the gene matches: 2. CDR3 sequence reads: CASSIEAGVSYNEQFF. CDR3 in DNA: TGTGCCAGTAGTATAGAAGCGGGGGTTTCCTACAATGAGCAGTTCTTC. The whole variable domain, remainder taken from reference TRBV19 and TRBJ2-1, is DGGITQSPKYLFRKEGQNVTLSCEQNLNHDAMYWYRQDPGQGLRLIYYSQIVNDFQKGDIAEGYSVSREKKESFPLTVTSAQKNPTAFYLCASSIEAGVSYNEQFFGPGTRLTVL.

The chain carries TRBV7-2 and TRBJ2-2, with D perhaps matching TRBD2 (5 bases). Deletions cut 3 bases from V and 1 base from J, with 15 bases between. Germline values: CDR1 SGHTA, CDR2 FQGNSA. The CDR3 runs 17 residues. CDR3 residues: CASSLEADGLNTGELFF. The DNA for the CDR3 is TGTGCCAGCAGCTTGGAGGCGGACGGACTGAACACCGGGGAGCTGTTTTTT.

This clone was counted once. The V call is TRBV4-1, the J call TRBJ2-7; 9 bases agree with TRBD1. V trimming: 3 bases; J trimming: 2 bases; junction bases outside the gene matches: 5. CDR3 length: 15 residues. Germline V lookup: CDR1 MGHRA, CDR2 YSYEKL. The CDR3 nucleotides are TGCGCCAGCAGCCAGACGACAGGGGGGGCCTACGAGCAGTACTTC. This gives the protein CASSQTTGGAYEQYF.

DNA of the CDR3: TGTGCCAGCAGTCCCGGGACAGGGGGTTCCGGGGAGCTGTTTTTT. Translating gives CASSPGTGGSGELFF. The chain has TRBV6-6 and TRBJ2-2; 11 bases map to TRBD1. The CDR3 consists of 15 residues. Trimming removed 5 bases from V and 6 bases from J; junction bases left unmatched: 5. CDR1 and CDR2 (germline): MNHNY, SVGAGI (reference sequence).

This chain joins TRBV9 and TRBJ2-1, with 8 bases that match TRBD1. This CDR3 region has 17 residues. CDR1 is SGDLS and CDR2 is YYNGEE in the germline V gene. V was clipped by 0 bases and J by 5 bases; unmatched bases: 10. The CDR3 DNA reads TGTGCCAGCAGCGTAGGTCACGGACAGGGTTGGAACAATGAGCAGTTCTTC. It encodes CASSVGHGQGWNNEQFF.

This chain links TRBV19 with TRBJ2-3; D is perhaps TRBD2 (6 bases). V lost 4 bases and J 4 bases, leaving 9 bases between the germline ends. Germline CDR1 reads LNHDA; CDR2 reads SQIVND (reference sequence). CDR3 size: 13 residues. CDR3 coding DNA: TGTGCCAGTAGTACCTCGGGGGCAGATACGCAGTATTTT. As protein: CASSTSGADTQYF.

The chain combines TRBV30 with TRBJ2-1; 9 bases are a match to TRBD2. This CDR3 spans 14 amino acids. Per germline, CDR1 GTSNPN and CDR2 SVGIG (reference sequence). Trimming at V came to 1 base and at J to 8 bases, leaving 6 bases not matched to a gene. The CDR3 bases are TGTGCCTGGAGTGGTCGCGGGGGGGCCCATGAGCAGTTCTTC. As protein: CAWSGRGGAHEQFF.

The V call is TRBV28, the J call TRBJ2-7, with 7 bases that match TRBD1. Trimming took 6 bases from V and 1 from J; bases not matched to a gene: 6. From germline, CDR1 is MDHEN and CDR2 SYDVKM. This CDR3 region has 14 residues. The CDR3 DNA is TGTGCCAGCAGAGAGTCGACAGGGTCCTACGAGCAGTACTTC. Its translation: CASRESTGSYEQYF.